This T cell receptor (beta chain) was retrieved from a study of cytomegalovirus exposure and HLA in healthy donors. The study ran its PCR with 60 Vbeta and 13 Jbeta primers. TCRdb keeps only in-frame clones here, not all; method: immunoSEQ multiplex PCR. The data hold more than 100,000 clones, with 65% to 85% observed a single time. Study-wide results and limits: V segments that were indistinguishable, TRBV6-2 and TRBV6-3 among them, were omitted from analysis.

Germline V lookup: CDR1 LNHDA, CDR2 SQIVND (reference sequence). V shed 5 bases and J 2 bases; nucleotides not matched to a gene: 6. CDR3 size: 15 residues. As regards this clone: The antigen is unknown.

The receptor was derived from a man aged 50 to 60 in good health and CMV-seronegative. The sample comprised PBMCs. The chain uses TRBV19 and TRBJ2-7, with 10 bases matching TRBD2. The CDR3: CASSSTSGTAYEQYF. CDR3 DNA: TGTGCCAGTAGTTCAACTAGCGGGACCGCCTACGAGCAGTACTTC.